Listed below are T cell receptor beta chains from one sample, sequenced in a study of graft-versus-host responses after intestinal transplantation. Libraries were prepared by immunoSEQ multiplex PCR; TCRdb keeps only in-frame clonotypes and omits some of them. This repertoire shows about 77,000 clones, about 90% found once; its top ten account for approximately 0.73%. Material: PBMCs, obtained 98 days after intestinal transplantation. The receptors come from a human patient who received an intestinal transplant, so some T cells may come from the graft donor. Each CDR3 is given with its conserved first and last residue. D genes are given only for firm matches. Rows give clone size only sometimes, using once, few, many, or a class for an expanded clone.

TRBV6-6	TRBJ1-1	NA	NA	CASSYSMAGTEAFF	TGTGCCAGCAGTTACTCGATGGCGGGCACTGAAGCTTTCTTT
TRBV4-2	TRBJ2-7	NA	NA	CASSQDRAFSSYEQYF	TGTGCCAGCAGCCAAGATAGGGCATTCTCCTCCTACGAGCAGTACTTC
TRBV5-1	TRBJ2-2	NA	NA	CASSWRGQGGELFF	TGCGCCAGCAGCTGGAGGGGGCAAGGCGGGGAGCTGTTTTTT
TRBV6-5	TRBJ1-3	TRBD1	NA	CASAGDRGGGNTIYF	TGTGCCAGCGCTGGGGACAGGGGCGGCGGAAACACCATATATTTT
TRBV6-5	TRBJ1-4	NA	NA	CATTGTTNEKLFF	TGTGCCACTACGGGGACAACTAATGAAAAACTGTTTTTT
TRBV7-9	TRBJ2-2	TRBD1	NA	CASSLGQGDTGELFF	TGTGCCAGCAGCTTAGGACAGGGTGACACCGGGGAGCTGTTTTTT
TRBV5-6	TRBJ2-1	TRBD2	NA	CASSLILAGPYNEQFF	TGTGCCAGCAGCTTGATTCTAGCGGGGCCTTACAATGAGCAGTTCTTC
TRBV19	TRBJ2-7	TRBD1	NA	CASSWAANRGYEQYF	TGTGCCAGTAGTTGGGCTGCTAACAGGGGCTACGAGCAGTACTTC
TRBV5-1	TRBJ2-5	TRBD2	NA	CASSLGRGGQETQYF	TGCGCCAGCAGCTTGGGACGGGGGGGCCAGGAGACCCAGTACTTC
TRBV28	TRBJ1-5	TRBD1	NA	CASSPGTGVQPQHF	TGTGCCAGCAGTCCCGGGACAGGGGTTCAGCCCCAGCATTTT
TRBV7-2	TRBJ2-7	TRBD1	NA	CASSTGTGLYEQYF	TGTGCCAGCAGCACCGGGACAGGCCTTTACGAGCAGTACTTC
TRBV27	TRBJ1-6	TRBD1	NA	CASSLIITGGSLSPLHF	TGTGCCAGCAGTTTAATTATAACAGGGGGCAGTCTTTCACCCCTCCACTTT
TRBV9	TRBJ2-3	TRBD2	NA	CASSGTSGGADTQYF	TGTGCCAGCAGTGGGACTAGCGGGGGGGCAGATACGCAGTATTTT
TRBV27	TRBJ1-1	NA	NA	CASIRGTEAFF	TGTGCCAGCATTAGGGGTACTGAAGCTTTCTTT
TRBV5-1	TRBJ1-2	NA	NA	CASSLGKGLDGYTF	TGCGCCAGCAGCTTGGGTAAAGGGTTAGATGGCTACACCTTC
TRBV13	TRBJ2-7	TRBD2	NA	CASSSRGTSGSYEQYF	TGTGCCAGCAGCTCTAGAGGGACTAGCGGGTCCTACGAGCAGTACTTC
TRBV9	TRBJ2-5	NA	NA	CASSRTDPGGETQYF	TGTGCCAGCAGCCGGACGGACCCCGGCGGGGAGACCCAGTACTTC
TRBV28	TRBJ2-7	NA	NA	CASSFGDTEVGSAYEQYF	TGTGCCAGCAGTTTCGGGGACACCGAAGTCGGGTCGGCCTACGAGCAGTACTTC
TRBV28	TRBJ1-5	NA	NA	CASSALGLPRNQPQHF	TGTGCCAGCAGCGCCCTGGGACTTCCGCGAAATCAGCCCCAGCATTTT
TRBV7-2	TRBJ2-3	TRBD2	once	CASSLGTSDTQYF	TGTGCCAGCAGCTTAGGGACTAGTGATACGCAGTATTTT
TRBV10-2	TRBJ1-1	TRBD1	NA	CASKDRANTEAFF	TGCGCCAGCAAAGACAGGGCGAACACTGAAGCTTTCTTT
TRBV11-2	TRBJ2-7	NA	NA	CASSSRRGRYEQYF	TGTGCCAGCAGTTCCCGACGGGGACGGTACGAGCAGTACTTC
TRBV28	TRBJ2-7	TRBD1	NA	CASSHGQGMAYEQYF	TGTGCCAGCAGTCACGGACAGGGGATGGCCTACGAGCAGTACTTC
TRBV19	TRBJ2-1	NA	NA	CASSIEVTPSSYNEQFF	TGTGCCAGTAGTATAGAGGTTACTCCTAGCTCCTACAATGAGCAGTTCTTC
TRBV2	TRBJ2-1	NA	NA	CASSESESLFEQFF	TGTGCCAGCAGTGAATCTGAGTCGCTCTTTGAGCAGTTCTTC
TRBV5-6	TRBJ2-5	NA	NA	CASSLKGQETQYF	TGTGCCAGCAGCTTGAAAGGACAAGAGACCCAGTACTTC
TRBV19	TRBJ1-2	TRBD1	few	CASTRTGSYGYTF	TGTGCCAGCACACGGACAGGCAGCTATGGCTACACCTTC
TRBV18	TRBJ1-6	NA	NA	CASSPTGSPLHF	TGTGCCAGCTCCCCGACTGGCTCACCCCTCCACTTT
TRBV2	TRBJ1-2	NA	NA	CASSEGSLYGYTF	TGTGCCAGCAGTGAGGGGTCCCTCTATGGCTACACCTTC
TRBV28	TRBJ1-3	NA	NA	CASPLIHTGNTIYF	TGTGCCAGTCCTCTTATCCATACTGGAAACACCATATATTTT
TRBV15	TRBJ1-3	TRBD1	NA	CATSRGQDSGNTIYF	TGTGCCACCAGTAGAGGACAGGACTCTGGAAACACCATATATTTT
TRBV6-5	TRBJ2-3	TRBD2	NA	CASSYASGRTDTQYF	TGTGCCAGCAGTTACGCTAGCGGGAGGACAGATACGCAGTATTTT
TRBV28	TRBJ2-1	NA	NA	CASSLFQDPSYNEQFF	TGTGCCAGCAGTTTATTTCAGGATCCCTCCTACAATGAGCAGTTCTTC
TRBV6-6	TRBJ1-1	TRBD1	NA	CASRVPGQENTEAFF	TGTGCCAGCAGGGTACCTGGACAGGAGAACACTGAAGCTTTCTTT
TRBV19	TRBJ1-1	NA	NA	CASSARWNTEAFF	TGTGCCAGTAGTGCTCGGTGGAACACTGAAGCTTTCTTT
TRBV13	TRBJ1-4	TRBD1	once	CASSNRDSHEKLFF	TGTGCCAGCAGCAACCGGGACAGCCATGAAAAACTGTTTTTT
TRBV5-4	TRBJ2-2	TRBD1	NA	CASSSGQGANTGELFF	TGTGCCAGCAGCTCAGGACAGGGAGCTAACACCGGGGAGCTGTTTTTT
TRBV18	TRBJ1-1	NA	NA	CASSPKGNTEAFF	TGTGCCAGCTCACCAAAAGGAAACACTGAAGCTTTCTTT
TRBV11-2	TRBJ2-5	NA	NA	CASSLGRRGPGPQYF	TGTGCCAGCAGCTTAGGCCGACGGGGCCCCGGGCCCCAGTACTTC
TRBV6-9	TRBJ1-2	TRBD1	NA	CASSYGDRINYGYTF	TGTGCCAGCAGTTATGGGGACAGGATCAACTATGGCTACACCTTC
TRBV6-5	TRBJ1-4	NA	few	CASGLSGRYEKLFF	TGTGCCAGCGGACTGTCGGGGCGGTATGAAAAACTGTTTTTT
TRBV29-1	TRBJ2-3	NA	NA	CSFPIFDTQYF	TGCAGCTTCCCGATTTTCGATACGCAGTATTTT
TRBV5-5	TRBJ2-3	NA	NA	CASSLDGGTSTDTQYF	TGTGCCAGCAGCTTGGATGGGGGCACCAGCACAGATACGCAGTATTTT
TRBV5-6	TRBJ1-4	NA	NA	CASSLGGNEKLFF	TGTGCCAGCAGCTTGGGAGGCAATGAAAAACTGTTTTTT